This passage covers 9 T cell receptor beta chains from one sample sequenced in a study of cytomegalovirus exposure and HLA in healthy donors. PCR amplification relied on 60 Vbeta primers (plus 13 Jbeta primers). Repertoires were generated with immunoSEQ multiplex PCR, while TCRdb's copy carries only in-frame clones and drops some. There are over 130,000 clones in the sample; approximately 80% occur only once, and 2% to 2.5% lies in the top ten. Sample: PBMCs. The receptors derive from a man aged 45 to 65 in good health and CMV-seronegative.

The CDR3 nucleotides read TGTGCCAGCAGTGACTACGGGACAGGGAACACTGAAGCTTTCTTT. Its translation: CASSDYGTGNTEAFF. The rearrangement joins TRBV25-1 to TRBJ1-1; 8 nucleotides agree with TRBD1. The germline CDR1 and CDR2 sequences are MGHDK and SYGVNS. The CDR3 is 15 residues long. V was pared by 3 bases and J by 1 base, with 4 bases of the junction left unmatched. The full variable domain, completed using reference TRBV25-1 and TRBJ1-1, is EADIYQTPRYLVIGTGKKITLECSQTMGHDKMYWYQQDPGMELHLIHYSYGVNSTEKGDLSSESTVSRIRTEHFPLTLESARPSHTSQYLCASSDYGTGNTEAFFGQGTRLTVV.

This chain links TRBV19 with TRBJ1-3; tentative D call: TRBD1 (6 bases). Germline V gene sequence: CDR1 LNHDA, CDR2 SQIVND (reference sequence). The CDR3 loop spans 15 amino acids. Trimming stripped 6 bases from V and 0 bases from J, with 12 bases between. CDR3 sequence (DNA): TGTGCCAGTAGCCCCAGGACAGTCTCTGGAAACACCATATATTTT. Translation: CASSPRTVSGNTIYF.

The V call is TRBV7-8, the J call TRBJ2-7, with D tentatively TRBD1 (5 bases). The CDR3 runs 14 residues. V was clipped by 1 base and J by 7 bases, with 14 bases between them. Germline lookup yields CDR1 SGHVS and CDR2 FQNEAQ. As DNA, the CDR3 is TGTGCCAGCAGCTTAGAACAGGTCTTTGGTGAGCAGTACTTC. Translated, it gives CASSLEQVFGEQYF.

CDR3 bases: TGTGCCAGCAGCTTAAACGGGGTATTCACTATCCACTACAATGAGCAGTTCTTC. Encoded protein: CASSLNGVFTIHYNEQFF. V and J are TRBV7-6 and TRBJ2-1; the D gene is possibly TRBD2 (5 bases). With 2 bases removed from V and 3 bases from J, the gap between germline ends came to 20 bases. The length of the CDR3 is 18 residues. Germline values: CDR1 SGHVS, CDR2 FNYEAQ.

This clone was counted once. J is TRBJ1-5 and V is TRBV7-2, with D possibly TRBD1 on 5 matching bases. Looked up from germline, CDR1 is SGHTA and CDR2 is FQGNSA. CDR3 length: 13 residues. The V end was cut by 5 bases, the J end by 6 bases, with 11 bases between. The CDR3 DNA reads TGTGCCAGCAGCAGCTCAGGGTTTCAGCCCCAGCATTTT. Translating gives CASSSSGFQPQHF.

The J gene is TRBJ2-7, the V gene TRBV2; D not certain. V lost 4 bases and J 1 base, leaving 5 bases between the germline ends. Germline-derived CDR1 and CDR2 are SNHLY and FYNNEI. The CDR3 has 12 residues. The CDR3 DNA is TGTGCCAGCAGTGTAACTTCCTACGAGCAGTACTTC. Amino acids: CASSVTSYEQYF. Full variable domain (outside the CDR3, taken from reference TRBV2 and TRBJ2-7): EPEVTQTPSHQVTQMGQEVILRCVPISNHLYFYWYRQILGQKVEFLVSFYNNEISEKSEIFDDQFSVERPDGSNFTLKIRSTKLEDSAMYFCASSVTSYEQYFGPGTRLTVT.

The chain links TRBV6-5 to TRBJ2-1, with TRBD1 as a possible D gene (6 bases). CDR1 MNHEY and CDR2 SVGAGI come from the germline V gene. V gave up 6 bases and J gave up 6 bases, with 12 bases separating them. The CDR3 runs 13 residues. DNA of the CDR3: TGTGCCAGCAGCCTAGGACAGACCAATGAGCAGTTCTTC. This codes for CASSLGQTNEQFF.

The chain carries TRBV27 and TRBJ2-7; the match to TRBD1 covers 10 bases. Looked up from germline, CDR1 is MNHEY and CDR2 is SMNVEV (reference sequence). The CDR3 has 17 amino acids. The trim removed 4 bases at V and 1 base at J, leaving 10 bases unmatched. The CDR3 protein is CASSSRWGQGKSYEQYF. DNA of the CDR3: TGTGCCAGCAGTTCGCGATGGGGACAGGGGAAATCCTACGAGCAGTACTTC.

V and J are TRBV7-9 and TRBJ2-7, with 8 positions matching TRBD1. Germline V gene sequence: CDR1 SEHNR, CDR2 FQNEAQ (reference sequence). The CDR3 is made up of 16 amino acids. With V trimmed by 0 bases and J by 3 bases, 7 bases remained unmatched. This CDR3 reads CASSLALAGGLYEQYF. For the CDR3, the DNA is TGTGCCAGCAGCTTAGCGCTCGCAGGGGGCCTCTACGAGCAGTACTTC.